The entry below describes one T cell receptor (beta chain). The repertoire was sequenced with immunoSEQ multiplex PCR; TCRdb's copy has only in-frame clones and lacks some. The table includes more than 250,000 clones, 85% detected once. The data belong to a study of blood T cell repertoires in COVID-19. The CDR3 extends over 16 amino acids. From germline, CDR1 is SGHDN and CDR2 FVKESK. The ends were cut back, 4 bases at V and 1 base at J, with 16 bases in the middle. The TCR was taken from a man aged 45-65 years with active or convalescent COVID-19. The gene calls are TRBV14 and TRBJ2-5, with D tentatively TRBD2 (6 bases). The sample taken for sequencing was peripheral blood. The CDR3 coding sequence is TGTGCCAGCAGCCTACTGGACTACCAACCCCAAGAGACCCAGTACTTC. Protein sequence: CASSLLDYQPQETQYF.